This T cell receptor (beta chain) originates from a study of CD8+CD57+ T cells in acquired aplastic anemia. Study background: DNA recovered from sorted CD4+ and CD8+ cells had a mean of 3.2 ug.

Selection for sequencing was limited to patients who had shown CD8+CD57+ cell expansion by flow cytometry. This clonotype was detected ten times or more. For CDR3 and TCR beta VDJ profiling, genomic DNA was the template used. TCRdb ran MiXCR on the reads and lists one entry per CDR3 protein. Here the sample spans roughly 250,000 distinct CDR3 sequences, around half being singletons. This TCR was recovered from a human donor with aplastic anemia. The sample taken for sequencing was sorted CD4+, CD8+, or CD8+CD57+ T cells (not recorded which) from PBMCs.

CDR3 nucleotides: TGTGCCACCAGCAGAGATAGAGGACCCCTGCGCGGGCAGTTCTTC. This encodes CATSRDRGPLRGQFF. V gene TRBV15 combines with J gene TRBJ2-1; no clear D gene. The CDR3 has 15 residues. Trimming pared 0 bases from V and 12 bases from J, leaving 18 bases between. The V gene's germline CDR1 is LNHNV and CDR2 YYDKDF (reference sequence).